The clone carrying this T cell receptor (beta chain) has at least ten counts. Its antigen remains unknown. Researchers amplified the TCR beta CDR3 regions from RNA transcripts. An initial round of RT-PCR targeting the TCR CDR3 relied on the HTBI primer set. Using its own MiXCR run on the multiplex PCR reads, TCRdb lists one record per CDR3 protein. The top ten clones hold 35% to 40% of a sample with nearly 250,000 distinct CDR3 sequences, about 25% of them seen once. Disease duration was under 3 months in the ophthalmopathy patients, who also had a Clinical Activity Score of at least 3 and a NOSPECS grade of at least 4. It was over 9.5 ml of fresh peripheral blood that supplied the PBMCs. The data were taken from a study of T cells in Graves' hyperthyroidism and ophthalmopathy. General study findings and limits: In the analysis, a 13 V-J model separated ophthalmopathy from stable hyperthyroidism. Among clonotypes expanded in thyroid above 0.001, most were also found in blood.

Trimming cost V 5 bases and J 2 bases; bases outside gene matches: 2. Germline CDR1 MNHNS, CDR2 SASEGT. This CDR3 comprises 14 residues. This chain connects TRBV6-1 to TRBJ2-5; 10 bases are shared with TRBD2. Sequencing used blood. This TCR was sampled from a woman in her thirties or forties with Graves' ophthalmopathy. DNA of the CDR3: TGTGCCAGCAGTAAACTAGCGGGACAAGAGACCCAGTACTTC. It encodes CASSKLAGQETQYF.